This entry features one TCR beta chain sequence. Its binding antigen is unknown. An end of the junction differs from the germline gene, which may be a read error. Library construction relied on 5' RACE. A second roughly 7 to 11 cycle PCR used a sample-barcoded 5' primer and a J-beta primer mix. A template-switch 5' adaptor carrying 12 random nucleotides introduced a unique molecular identifier onto each TCR beta cDNA molecule. Each sample yielded at least 3 million CDR3-containing paired-end reads. All of the RNA was converted into first-strand cDNA using the Mint cDNA synthesis kit, with a TRBC-specific oligonucleotide serving as the primer. Following uracil-DNA glycosylase treatment, a first 18-cycle PCR with universal primers M1SS and BC2_uni_R was performed on all cDNA. As for the original processing: Each sample was normalized by randomly selecting 1 million high-quality reads, each carrying a distinct molecular identifier. Reads with shared molecular identifiers were discarded instead of being binned into consensus sequences. MiTCR, with a Q25 quality threshold and the strictest error-elimination algorithm, was used for CDR3 identification, clonotype clustering and error correction. A nonparametric unseen species model using Euler transformation provided a lower-bound estimate of total TCR beta diversity. Using fastp trimming at Q25 and MiXCR clonotype assembly, TCRdb reanalyzed the public sequencing data and kept in-frame beta chains. Duplicate CDR3 protein sequences are folded into a single record with the most common DNA and genes. The authors' filters were not applied to this entry. The sample profile shows roughly 1.9 million distinct CDR3 sequences; more than 35% of them were found once. Clones ranked in the top ten supply more than 20% of the sample.

These data come from a study of blood T cells in healthy people across ages (dated by TCRdb to 2013 to 2016). Background on the whole study: In model experiments, template switching captured about one uniquely barcoded TCR beta cDNA molecule for every two T cells. Age-related changes in TCR beta repertoire diversity were measured in the study by deep sequencing normalized with unique cDNA molecular identifiers. The donors were split into four age groups: young (average about 15 years), middle-aged (roughly 42), aged (more than 60) and long-lived (over 75). To avoid experimental bias, donors of different ages were spread randomly across the sequencing lanes. The study analyzed two additional independent replicas of 1 million unique cDNA reads from the same blood draw for two donors, one aged 18 to 29 and one aged 80 or older.

The 40 or so donors, aged about 6 to 100 years, were systemically healthy Caucasian individuals from Russia. Each donor gave approximately 9.4 milliliters of peripheral blood, drawn into EDTA-treated Vacutainer tubes. PBMCs were isolated by Ficoll-Paque density-gradient centrifugation, with at least 6 million obtained per sample. Total RNA, at least 6 micrograms per sample, was extracted from PBMCs with Trizol reagent. Naive CD45RAhigh/CD27high T cell percentages were measured by flow cytometry on a PBMC aliquot from every donor. From its cysteine to its phenylalanine, the CDR3 spans 14 amino acids. Of the read, only the CDR3 DNA is kept; its 42 bases are in frame from base 1. Via the germline V gene (reference sequence), CDR1 is LNHNV and CDR2 YYDKDF. Overall study outcomes, separate from this receptor: The long-lived group showed more naive CD4+ T cells, fewer expanded clones and increased TCR diversity than the aged group, suggesting age selection. The CMV infection status of donors was not known, potentially confounding age-related changes in expanded clonotypes. Observed TCR beta diversity per million T cells fell roughly linearly with age, and a significant reduction was already apparent by age around 36. Estimates of total diversity from one million sequenced T cells were regarded as lower bounds and underestimates. Because profiling used bulk unsorted PBMCs, naive and antigen-experienced compartments could not be compared conclusively. A strong correlation was found between observed TCR beta diversity and the percentage of naive T cells measured by flow cytometry.

The rearranged segments are TRBV15 and TRBJ1-1; matching of 6 bases hints at TRBD1 as the D gene. The sequence was obtained from a human donor in good health. The material sequenced was blood. The nucleotide sequence is given as TGTGCTACCAGCAGTGCAGGGGTATTAGAAGAAGCTTTCTTT. This yields the protein CATSSAGVLEEAFF.